The 19 T cell receptor beta chains below come from one sample, sequenced in a study of identical twins. TCRdb fed the 5' RACE reads into MiXCR, producing one record per CDR3 protein. The sample has about 920,000 distinct CDR3 sequences; 9% to 15% are singletons. The data also belong to a second study, concerning yellow fever vaccine responses in identical twins.

Sequencing was carried out using PBMCs. The receptors were gathered from a woman between 18 and 29 years old in good health.

This clonotype has a count of ten or more. J is TRBJ2-2 and V is TRBV5-1, with 12 positions matching TRBD1. V was clipped by 5 bases and J by 0 bases; unmatched bases: 8. This CDR3 spans 18 amino acids. Germline V CDR1 and CDR2: SGHRS, YFSETQ. CDR3 residues: CASRPGTGGFANTGELFF. The CDR3 DNA reads TGCGCCAGCAGACCCGGGACAGGGGGCTTCGCGAACACCGGGGAGCTGTTTTTT.

Only a few counts were recorded for this clonotype. The chain uses TRBV12-3 or TRBV12-4 and TRBJ1-5, with D possibly being TRBD1 (5 bases). The CDR3 totals 14 residues. Trimming removed 3 bases at V and 4 bases at J, with 10 bases between. The CDR3 is CASSLGRRNQPQHF. The CDR3 DNA follows: TGTGCCAGCAGTTTGGGGCGGCGAAATCAGCCCCAGCATTTT.

This clonotype was seen many times. The chain recombines TRBV10-2 with TRBJ1-5; D remains ambiguous. The germline V gene encodes CDR1 WSHSY and CDR2 SAAADI. The CDR3 is 12 amino acids. V lost 8 bases and J 3 bases, leaving 8 bases between the germline ends. Here the CDR3 reads CASGGSNQPQHF. In DNA form, the CDR3 reads TGCGCCAGCGGAGGATCCAATCAGCCCCAGCATTTT.

The genes are TRBV29-1 and TRBJ1-2; D unclear. Germline lookup yields CDR1 SQVTM and CDR2 ANQGSEA. The CDR3 runs to 10 residues. V lost 6 bases, J lost 8 bases, and 10 bases lay in between. CDR3 coding DNA: TGCAGCGTCGTGACCGGGGGCTACACCTTC. This codes for CSVVTGGYTF.

This clonotype was seen more than once but under ten times. V and J are TRBV19 and TRBJ2-1, with 7 bases aligning to TRBD1. The germline CDR1 and CDR2 sequences are LNHDA and SQIVND (reference sequence). V dropped 1 base and J dropped 4; count of bases not matched to a gene: 10. The CDR3 sequence is 17 residues long. The CDR3 region is CASSIALTGLKYNEQFF. The DNA of the CDR3 is TGTGCCAGTAGTATAGCTTTGACAGGGCTGAAGTACAATGAGCAGTTCTTC.

This clonotype was counted at least ten times. The chain is built from TRBV4-1 and TRBJ1-1; the D is unclear. V lost 3 bases, J lost 6 bases, and 17 bases lay in between. Germline V gene data show CDR1 as MGHRA and CDR2 as YSYEKL. The CDR3 spans 15 residues. The CDR3 DNA sequence: TGCGCCAGCAGCCAGACGGACGGCCGTATCTCTGAAGCTTTCTTT. Translated, it gives CASSQTDGRISEAFF.

The rearrangement joins TRBV6-1 to TRBJ2-5, with 7 bases matching TRBD2. This CDR3 is 14 amino acids long. Germline V gives CDR1 MNHNS, CDR2 SASEGT. V shed 6 bases, J shed 4 bases, and the junction held 8 bases outside the gene matches. DNA of the CDR3: TGTGCCAGCAGGACTTGGACTAGTCGAGAGACCCAGTACTTC. This encodes CASRTWTSRETQYF.

A few counts support this clonotype. V gene TRBV11-3 combines with J gene TRBJ2-1; TRBD1 matches at 7 bases. Trimming cost V 8 bases and J 5 bases; bases outside gene matches: 6. Germline V gene data show CDR1 as SGHNT and CDR2 as YENEEA. There are 13 residues in the CDR3. CDR3 amino acids: CASEQGDNNEQFF. CDR3 bases: TGTGCCAGCGAGCAGGGGGACAACAATGAGCAGTTCTTC.

The chain joins TRBV24-1 to TRBJ2-7; a weak D match, TRBD2 (7 bases). Germline values: CDR1 KGHDR, CDR2 SFDVKD. This CDR3 contains 14 residues. Trimming cost V 2 bases and J 6 bases, with 13 bases left between them. The CDR3 loop is CATSDWREGGEQYF. The CDR3 nucleotides are TGTGCCACCAGTGATTGGAGGGAGGGGGGCGAGCAGTACTTC.

The chain uses TRBV2 and TRBJ2-1, with a tentative D call TRBD1 (6 bases). Germline lookup yields CDR1 SNHLY and CDR2 FYNNEI. The CDR3 runs to 14 residues. Trimming pared 8 bases from V and 8 bases from J, leaving 19 bases between. CDR3 loop: CASAEATGFHEQFF. In DNA, the CDR3 is TGTGCCAGCGCAGAAGCGACAGGCTTCCATGAGCAGTTCTTC.

The V and J genes are TRBV7-9 and TRBJ2-5; the D gene is possibly TRBD2 (6 bases). The germline V gene has CDR1 SEHNR and CDR2 FQNEAQ (reference sequence). Trimming stripped 7 bases from V and 5 bases from J, with 20 bases between. This CDR3 has 15 residues. Here the CDR3 reads CASIPGPGVTETQYF. CDR3 nucleotide sequence: TGTGCCAGCATTCCTGGGCCGGGAGTAACTGAGACCCAGTACTTC.

This clonotype was detected only a few times. The rearrangement uses TRBV11-3 and TRBJ2-7; D uncertain. Trimming took off 5 bases at V and 3 bases at J, with 14 bases between the two ends. Germline V gene data show CDR1 as SGHNT and CDR2 as YENEEA. The CDR3 length is 14 residues. The CDR3 region has the DNA TGTGCCAGCAGCCCTGGGGAAGCGAGCTACGAGCAGTACTTC. Protein product: CASSPGEASYEQYF. Supplemented by reference TRBV11-3 and TRBJ2-7, the full variable domain reads EAGVVQSPRYKIIEKKQPVAFWCNPISGHNTLYWYLQNLGQGPELLIRYENEEAVDDSQLPKDRFSAERLKGVDSTLKIQPAELGDSAVYLCASSPGEASYEQYFGPGTRLTVT.

The gene calls are TRBV9 and TRBJ2-3; 7 bases fit TRBD1. Germline lookup yields CDR1 SGDLS and CDR2 YYNGEE. The CDR3 covers 17 residues. V lost 3 bases to trimming and J lost 4 bases; unmatched junction nucleotides: 14. In DNA, the CDR3 is TGTGCCAGCAGCGCTAACCGAGGGGGCCAAAGAGCAGATACGCAGTATTTT. Translating gives CASSANRGGQRADTQYF. Variable domain in full (rest from reference TRBV9 and TRBJ2-3): DSGVTQTPKHLITATGQRVTLRCSPRSGDLSVYWYQQSLDQGLQFLIQYYNGEERAKGNILERFSAQQFPDLHSELNLSSLELGDSALYFCASSANRGGQRADTQYFGPGTRLTVL.

The V and J genes are TRBV27 and TRBJ2-7; 12 nucleotides align to TRBD2. The V gene's germline CDR1 is MNHEY and CDR2 SMNVEV (reference sequence). The ends lost 6 bases at V and 6 bases at J; junction bases unmatched: 6. The CDR3 loop spans 14 amino acids. The CDR3 loop reads CASSLTSGSVEQYF. The CDR3 DNA is TGTGCCAGCAGCCTGACTAGCGGGAGTGTCGAGCAGTACTTC.

The chain recombines TRBV5-5 with TRBJ2-1, with unresolved D. The CDR3 is 14 amino acids. V lost 1 base and J lost 8, with 13 bases in between. Germline CDR1 SGHKS, CDR2 YYEKEE (reference sequence). The CDR3 is CASSLYPSRDEQFF. Written as DNA, the CDR3 is TGTGCCAGCAGCTTGTACCCCTCAAGGGATGAGCAGTTCTTC.

In this sample, this clonotype turned up a few times. As DNA, the CDR3 is TGTGCCAGCGGAAGAGAGGATAACTATGGCTACACCTTC. Translation: CASGREDNYGYTF. The genes are TRBV25-1 and TRBJ1-2; D gene unclear. The V gene's germline CDR1 is MGHDK and CDR2 SYGVNS. The V gene lost 8 bases and the J gene lost 1 base, with 11 bases spanning the gap. This CDR3 has 13 amino acids.

This clonotype was picked up many times. This chain uses TRBV2 with TRBJ2-5; 7 bases match TRBD1. The CDR3 totals 16 residues. CDR1 is SNHLY, CDR2 FYNNEI, per germline. V lost 11 bases, J lost 4 bases, and 19 bases stayed unmatched. The CDR3 DNA reads as TGTGCCCACAGGGGAATATACAGGGGCAGAGGAGAGACCCAGTACTTC. Protein sequence: CAHRGIYRGRGETQYF. Full variable domain (remainder filled in from reference TRBV2 and TRBJ2-5): EPEVTQTPSHQVTQMGQEVILRCVPISNHLYFYWYRQILGQKVEFLVSFYNNEISEKSEIFDDQFSVERPDGSNFTLKIRSTKLEDSAMYFCAHRGIYRGRGETQYFGPGTRLLVL.

This clonotype has just a few counts. J is TRBJ2-2 and V is TRBV20-1; 8 bases align to TRBD1. Trimming at V came to 4 bases and at J to 3 bases, leaving 4 bases not matched to a gene. The CDR3 contains 14 residues. Germline CDR1 and CDR2: DFQATT and SNEGSKA (reference sequence). Here the CDR3 reads CSAKQGVDTGELFF. In DNA, the CDR3 is TGCAGTGCTAAACAGGGGGTTGACACCGGGGAGCTGTTTTTT.

V gene TRBV4-1 combines with J gene TRBJ2-3, with 11 positions matching TRBD2. Per germline, CDR1 MGHRA and CDR2 YSYEKL. The CDR3 length is 19 residues. The V and J ends lost 3 bases and 4 bases, in that order; junction bases with no gene match: 15. The CDR3 reads CASSHPPGQGLAAPDTQYF. As DNA, the CDR3 is TGCGCCAGCAGCCACCCACCGGGACAGGGACTAGCGGCCCCAGATACGCAGTATTTT.